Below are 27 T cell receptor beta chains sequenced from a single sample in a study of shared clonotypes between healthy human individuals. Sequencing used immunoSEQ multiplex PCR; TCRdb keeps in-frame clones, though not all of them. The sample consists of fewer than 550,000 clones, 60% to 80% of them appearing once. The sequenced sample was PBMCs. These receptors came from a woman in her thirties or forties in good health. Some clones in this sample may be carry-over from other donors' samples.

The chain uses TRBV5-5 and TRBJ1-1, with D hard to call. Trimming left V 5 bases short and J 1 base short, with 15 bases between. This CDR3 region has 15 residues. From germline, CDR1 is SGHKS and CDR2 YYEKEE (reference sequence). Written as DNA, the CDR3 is TGTGCCAGCAGTTTCGTCGGGAAGGGGAACACTGAAGCTTTCTTT. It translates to CASSFVGKGNTEAFF.

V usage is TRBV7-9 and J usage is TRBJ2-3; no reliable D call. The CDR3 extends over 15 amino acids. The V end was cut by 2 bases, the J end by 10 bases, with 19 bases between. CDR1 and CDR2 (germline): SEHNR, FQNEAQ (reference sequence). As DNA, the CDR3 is TGTGCCAGCAGCTTACGGCGCGATCCCGTTTTGTCGCAGTATTTT. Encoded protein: CASSLRRDPVLSQYF.

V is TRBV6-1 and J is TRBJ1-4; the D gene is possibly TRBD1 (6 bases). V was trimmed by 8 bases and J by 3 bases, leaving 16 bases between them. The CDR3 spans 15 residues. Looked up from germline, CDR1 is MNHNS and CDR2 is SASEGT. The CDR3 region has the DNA TGTGCCAGCTCCCTTAATCGGGGGCCTAATGAAAAACTGTTTTTT. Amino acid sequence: CASSLNRGPNEKLFF.

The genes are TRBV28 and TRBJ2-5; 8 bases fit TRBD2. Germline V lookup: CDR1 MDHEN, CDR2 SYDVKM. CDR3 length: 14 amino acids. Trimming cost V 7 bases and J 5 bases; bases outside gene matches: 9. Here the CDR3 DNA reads TGTGCCAGCACCGGGGGGGGGCGTCCGGAGACCCAGTACTTC. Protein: CASTGGGRPETQYF.

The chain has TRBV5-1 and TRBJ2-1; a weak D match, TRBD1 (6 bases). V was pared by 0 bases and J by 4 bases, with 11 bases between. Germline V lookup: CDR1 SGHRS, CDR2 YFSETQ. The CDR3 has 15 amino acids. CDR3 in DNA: TGCGCCAGCAGCTTGGGGCAGGGGCGATACAATGAGCAGTTCTTC. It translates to CASSLGQGRYNEQFF.

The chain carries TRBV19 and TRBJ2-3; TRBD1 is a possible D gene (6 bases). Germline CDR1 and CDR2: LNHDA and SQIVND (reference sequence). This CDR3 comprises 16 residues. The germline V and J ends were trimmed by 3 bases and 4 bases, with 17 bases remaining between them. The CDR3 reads CASSIGGVAGSDTQYF. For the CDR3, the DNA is TGTGCCAGTAGTATTGGGGGCGTGGCAGGGTCAGATACGCAGTATTTT.

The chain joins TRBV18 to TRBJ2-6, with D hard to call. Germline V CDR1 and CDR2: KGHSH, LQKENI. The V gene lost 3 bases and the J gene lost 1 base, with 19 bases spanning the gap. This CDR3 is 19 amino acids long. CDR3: CASSPMTPLGRSGANVLTF. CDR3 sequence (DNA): TGTGCCAGCTCACCGATGACCCCACTCGGACGTTCTGGGGCCAACGTCCTGACTTTC.

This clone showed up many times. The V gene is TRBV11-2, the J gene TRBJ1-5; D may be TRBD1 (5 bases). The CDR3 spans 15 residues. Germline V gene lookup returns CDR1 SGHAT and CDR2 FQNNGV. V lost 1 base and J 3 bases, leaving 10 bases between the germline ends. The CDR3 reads CASSLGGGANQPQHF. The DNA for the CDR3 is TGTGCCAGCAGCTTAGGCGGCGGGGCCAATCAGCCCCAGCATTTT.

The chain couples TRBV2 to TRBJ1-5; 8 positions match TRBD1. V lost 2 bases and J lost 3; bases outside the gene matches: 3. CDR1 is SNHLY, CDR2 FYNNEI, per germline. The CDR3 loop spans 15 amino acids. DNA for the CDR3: TGTGCCAGCAGTGAAAGGACAGGGCCCAATCAGCCCCAGCATTTT. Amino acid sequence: CASSERTGPNQPQHF. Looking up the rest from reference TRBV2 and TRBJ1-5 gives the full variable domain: EPEVTQTPSHQVTQMGQEVILRCVPISNHLYFYWYRQILGQKVEFLVSFYNNEISEKSEIFDDQFSVERPDGSNFTLKIRSTKLEDSAMYFCASSERTGPNQPQHFGDGTRLSIL.

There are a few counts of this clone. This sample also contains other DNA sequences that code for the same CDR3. The CDR3 here is CASSPVDRANEQFF. In DNA, the CDR3 is TGTGCCAGCAGCCCTGTGGACCGTGCCAATGAGCAGTTCTTC. V and J are TRBV28 and TRBJ2-1; D call uncertain. The CDR3 totals 14 residues. CDR1 is MDHEN and CDR2 is SYDVKM in the germline V gene. V was pared by 6 bases and J by 6 bases, with 15 bases between.

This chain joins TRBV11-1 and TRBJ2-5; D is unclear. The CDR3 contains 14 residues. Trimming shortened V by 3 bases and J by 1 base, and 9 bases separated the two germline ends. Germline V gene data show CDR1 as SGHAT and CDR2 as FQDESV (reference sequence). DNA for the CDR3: TGTGCCAGCAGCTTTAGGCCGACCCAAGAGACCCAGTACTTC. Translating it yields CASSFRPTQETQYF.

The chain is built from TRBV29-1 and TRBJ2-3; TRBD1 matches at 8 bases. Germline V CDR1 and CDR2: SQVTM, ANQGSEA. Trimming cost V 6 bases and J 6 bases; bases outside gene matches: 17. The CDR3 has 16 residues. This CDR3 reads CSVTSTQRQGTDTQYF. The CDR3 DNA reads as TGCAGCGTCACGAGCACACAACGACAGGGGACCGATACGCAGTATTTT.

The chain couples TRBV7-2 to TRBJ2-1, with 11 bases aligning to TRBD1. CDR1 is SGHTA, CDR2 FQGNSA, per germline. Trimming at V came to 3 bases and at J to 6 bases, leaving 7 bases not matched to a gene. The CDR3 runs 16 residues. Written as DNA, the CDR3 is TGTGCCAGCAGCTTTACCGGGACAGGGGGGTTCAATGAGCAGTTCTTC. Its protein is CASSFTGTGGFNEQFF.

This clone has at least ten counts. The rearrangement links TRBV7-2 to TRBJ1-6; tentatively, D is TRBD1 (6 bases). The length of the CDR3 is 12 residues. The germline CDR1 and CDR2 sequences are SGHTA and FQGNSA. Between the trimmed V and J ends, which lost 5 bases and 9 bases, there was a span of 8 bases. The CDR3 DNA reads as TGTGCCAGCAGCACGACAGGTTCACCCCTCCACTTT. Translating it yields CASSTTGSPLHF.

The CDR3 sequence: CASSRGDSNYEQYF. The CDR3, as DNA: TGCGCCAGCAGCCGGGGGGACAGCAACTACGAGCAGTACTTC. The chain is built from TRBV5-1 and TRBJ2-7; D tentatively reads TRBD1 or TRBD2 (7 bases each). Germline loops: CDR1 SGHRS, CDR2 YFSETQ. V shed 4 bases and J shed 3 bases, with 14 bases lying between them. The CDR3 totals 14 residues.

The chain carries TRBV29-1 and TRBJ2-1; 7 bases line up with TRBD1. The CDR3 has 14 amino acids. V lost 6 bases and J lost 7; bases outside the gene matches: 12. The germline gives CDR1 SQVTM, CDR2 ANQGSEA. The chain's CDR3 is CSVSRAGGQNEQFF. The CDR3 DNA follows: TGCAGCGTATCTCGGGCAGGGGGACAAAATGAGCAGTTCTTC.

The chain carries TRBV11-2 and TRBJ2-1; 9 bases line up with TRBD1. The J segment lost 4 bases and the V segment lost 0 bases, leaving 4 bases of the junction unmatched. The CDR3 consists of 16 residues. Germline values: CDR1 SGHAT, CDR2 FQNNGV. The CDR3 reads CASSLDPGQGYNEQFF. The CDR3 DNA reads TGTGCCAGCAGCTTAGATCCGGGACAGGGTTACAATGAGCAGTTCTTC.

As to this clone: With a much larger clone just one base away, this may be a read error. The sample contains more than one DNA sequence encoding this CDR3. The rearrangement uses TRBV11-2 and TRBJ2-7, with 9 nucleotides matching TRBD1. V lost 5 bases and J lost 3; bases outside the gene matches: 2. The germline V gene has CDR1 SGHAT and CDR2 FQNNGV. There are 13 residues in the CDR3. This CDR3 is CASSPGQGYEQYF. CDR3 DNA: TGTGCCAGCAGCCCGGGACAGGGCTACGAGCAGTACTTC.

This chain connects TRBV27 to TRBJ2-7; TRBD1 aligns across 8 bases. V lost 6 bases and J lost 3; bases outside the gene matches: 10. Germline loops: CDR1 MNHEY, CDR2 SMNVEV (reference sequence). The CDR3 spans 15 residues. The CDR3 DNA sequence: TGTGCCAGCAGGCGAGTGCCGGGACAGGACTACGAGCAGTACTTC. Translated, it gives CASRRVPGQDYEQYF.

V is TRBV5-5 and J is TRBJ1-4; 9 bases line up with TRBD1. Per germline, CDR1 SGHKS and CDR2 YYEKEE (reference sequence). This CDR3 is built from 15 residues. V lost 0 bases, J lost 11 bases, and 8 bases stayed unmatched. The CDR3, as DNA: TGTGCCAGCAGCTTGGAGACAGGGGGGATCGGGAAACTGTTTTTT. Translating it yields CASSLETGGIGKLFF.

CDR3 sequence reads: CASFPGTDNSPLHF. CDR3 bases: TGTGCCAGCTTCCCGGGAACCGATAATTCACCCCTCCACTTT. The chain has TRBV28 and TRBJ1-6; unclear D gene. CDR1 is MDHEN, CDR2 SYDVKM, per germline. Trimming cost V 8 bases and J 5 bases, with 13 bases left between them. CDR3 length: 14 residues.

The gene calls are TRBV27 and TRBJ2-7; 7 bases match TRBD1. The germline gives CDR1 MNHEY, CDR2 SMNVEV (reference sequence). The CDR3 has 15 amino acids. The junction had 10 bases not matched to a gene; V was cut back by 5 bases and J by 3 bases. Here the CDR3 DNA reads TGTGCCAGCAGTCCAGGGTGGGGACAGAACTACGAGCAGTACTTC. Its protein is CASSPGWGQNYEQYF.

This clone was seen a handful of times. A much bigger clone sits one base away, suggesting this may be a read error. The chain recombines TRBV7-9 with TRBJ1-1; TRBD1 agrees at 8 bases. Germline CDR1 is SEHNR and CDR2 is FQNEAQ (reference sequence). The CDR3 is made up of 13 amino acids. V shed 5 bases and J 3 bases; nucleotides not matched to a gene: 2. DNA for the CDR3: TGTGCCAGCAGCGCGACAGGGGACACTGAAGCTTTCTTT. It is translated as CASSATGDTEAFF.

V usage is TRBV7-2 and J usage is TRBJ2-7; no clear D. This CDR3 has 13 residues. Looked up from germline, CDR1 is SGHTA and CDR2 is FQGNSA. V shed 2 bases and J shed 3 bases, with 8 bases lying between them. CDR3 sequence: CASSLLYYYEQYF. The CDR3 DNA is TGTGCCAGCAGCTTATTGTACTACTACGAGCAGTACTTC.

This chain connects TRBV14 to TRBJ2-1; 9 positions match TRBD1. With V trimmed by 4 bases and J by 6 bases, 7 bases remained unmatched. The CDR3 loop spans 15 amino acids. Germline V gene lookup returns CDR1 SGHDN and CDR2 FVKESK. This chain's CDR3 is CASSPGQGWGNEQFF. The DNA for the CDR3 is TGTGCCAGCAGCCCAGGACAGGGGTGGGGCAATGAGCAGTTCTTC.

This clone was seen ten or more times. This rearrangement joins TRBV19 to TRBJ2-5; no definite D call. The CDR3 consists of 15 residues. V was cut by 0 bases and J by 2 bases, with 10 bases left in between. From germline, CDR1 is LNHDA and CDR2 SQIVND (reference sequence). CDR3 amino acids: CASSIDHSYQETQYF. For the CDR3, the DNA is TGTGCCAGTAGTATAGATCACAGCTATCAAGAGACCCAGTACTTC.

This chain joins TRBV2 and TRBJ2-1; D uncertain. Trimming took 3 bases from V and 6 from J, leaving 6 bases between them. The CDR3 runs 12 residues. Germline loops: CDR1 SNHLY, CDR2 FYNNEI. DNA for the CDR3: TGTGCCAGCAGTGACATGCGCAATGAGCAGTTCTTC. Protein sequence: CASSDMRNEQFF. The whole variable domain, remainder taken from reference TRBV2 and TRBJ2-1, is EPEVTQTPSHQVTQMGQEVILRCVPISNHLYFYWYRQILGQKVEFLVSFYNNEISEKSEIFDDQFSVERPDGSNFTLKIRSTKLEDSAMYFCASSDMRNEQFFGPGTRLTVL.